The 24 T cell receptor beta chains presented below share a single source sample, sequenced in a study of blood T cells in healthy people across ages. Combining a sample-barcoded 5' primer with a J-beta primer mix, a second PCR ran for about 6 to 12 cycles. TCRdb analysed the 5' RACE reads with MiXCR anew, one entry per CDR3 protein. The data hold around 1.7 million distinct CDR3 sequences, with roughly 27% observed a single time. Sequencing was performed on blood. All receptors derive from a woman aged 30 to 39 in good health.

The rearrangement links TRBV24-1 to TRBJ2-7; unclear D gene. This CDR3 has 12 residues. With 11 bases removed from V and 0 bases from J, the gap between germline ends came to 10 bases. From germline, CDR1 is KGHDR and CDR2 SFDVKD. CDR3 nucleotides: TGTGCCAGGGCGAATTTCTCCTACGAGCAGTACTTC. Its translation: CARANFSYEQYF.

Many counts were recorded for this clonotype. The chain carries TRBV5-1 and TRBJ2-4, with D possibly TRBD1 on 6 matching bases. The V and J ends lost 5 bases and 4 bases respectively, with 10 bases between them. There are 13 residues in the CDR3. Germline CDR1 is SGHRS and CDR2 is YFSETQ. CDR3 sequence (DNA): TGCGCCAGCAGTGCAGGGACAAAAAACATTCAGTACTTC. It encodes CASSAGTKNIQYF.

The rearrangement links TRBV3-1 to TRBJ2-7; weak D call: TRBD2 (6 bases). Judging by the DNA end, TRBJ2-5 fits better; the J call may be wrong. Germline CDR1 is LGHDT and CDR2 is YNNKEL (reference sequence). The CDR3 loop spans 15 amino acids. The CDR3 DNA sequence: TGTGCCAGCAGCCAAGACGAGGGAGCGGGAGAGACCCAGTACTTC. Protein: CASSQDEGAGETQYF.

J is TRBJ1-6 and V is TRBV18; D not resolved. Trimming shortened V by 8 bases and J by 8 bases, and 13 bases separated the two germline ends. The CDR3 extends over 13 amino acids. Germline CDR1 is KGHSH and CDR2 is LQKENI. Written as DNA, the CDR3 is TGTGCCAGCGCCGCTCTTGAGGATTCACCCCTCCACTTT. It encodes CASAALEDSPLHF.

The chain carries TRBV7-9 and TRBJ2-1, with 10 positions matching TRBD1. In germline, CDR1 is SEHNR, CDR2 FQNEAQ (reference sequence). This CDR3 is built from 16 residues. Trimming cost V 5 bases and J 3 bases; bases outside gene matches: 7. The CDR3 DNA is TGTGCCAGCAGCACGACAGGGGGCCCCAACTACAATGAGCAGTTCTTC. Its translation is CASSTTGGPNYNEQFF.

In this sample, this clonotype turned up many times. The chain joins TRBV20-1 to TRBJ1-6, with D unresolved. CDR1 is DFQATT, CDR2 SNEGSKA, per germline (reference sequence). The CDR3 totals 15 residues. V gave up 0 bases and J gave up 7 bases, with 13 bases separating them. The CDR3 reads CSARDLGLRNSPLHF. The CDR3 DNA reads TGCAGTGCTAGAGATCTCGGACTCCGAAATTCACCCCTCCACTTT.

CDR3 sequence: CASSLEGGSSYEQFF. The DNA for the CDR3 is TGTGCCAGCAGCTTAGAAGGAGGCAGTTCCTACGAGCAGTTCTTC. The chain uses TRBV7-6 and TRBJ2-1; perhaps TRBD2 as D (5 bases). Germline CDR1 is SGHVS and CDR2 is FNYEAQ. This CDR3 region has 15 residues. The V end was cut by 1 base, the J end by 10 bases, with 17 bases between.

At least ten counts were recorded for this clonotype. The chain combines TRBV10-3 with TRBJ2-4; 8 bases map to TRBD2. The J call may not be correct, given that the DNA end is closer to TRBJ2-7. The CDR3 contains 13 residues. Germline V gives CDR1 ENHRY, CDR2 SYGVKD. The CDR3 sequence: CAISESSGNEQYF. The CDR3 nucleotides read TGTGCCATCAGTGAGTCTAGCGGGAACGAGCAGTACTTC.

This clonotype was found many times. The V call is TRBV27, the J call TRBJ2-7; D remains ambiguous. The CDR3 contains 14 residues. Germline V gene data show CDR1 as MNHEY and CDR2 as SMNVEV (reference sequence). The germline V and J ends were trimmed by 5 bases and 5 bases, with 16 bases remaining between them. The CDR3, as DNA: TGTGCCAGCAGTGCTTTAGGCGGTGGCGACGAGCAGTACTTC. Amino acid sequence: CASSALGGGDEQYF.

A remark on this clonotype: One end of the junction does not line up with germline, which may come from a read error. The chain couples TRBV6-5 to TRBJ2-5; tentatively, D is TRBD1 (6 bases). The CDR3 contains 14 residues. Germline V CDR1 and CDR2: MNHEY, SVGAGI. The CDR3: CASSYDRKKEIQYF. CDR3 DNA sequence: TGTGCCAGCAGTTACGACAGGAAAAAAGAGATCCAGTACTTC.

A few counts support this clonotype. The chain has TRBV2 and TRBJ2-4, with 11 nucleotides matching TRBD2. The assigned J gene may be wrong: the sequence end matches TRBJ2-7 better. Germline assignment: CDR1 SNHLY and CDR2 FYNNEI. There are 13 residues in the CDR3. CDR3 amino acids: CASRMTSGDEQYF. CDR3 sequence (DNA): TGTGCCAGCAGGATGACTAGCGGGGACGAGCAGTACTTC.

This clonotype was detected only once. A much more abundant neighbour one base away suggests this may be a read error. The chain has TRBV19 and TRBJ2-1; tentatively, D is TRBD1 or TRBD2 (5 bases each). The better agreement between TRBJ2-7 and the DNA end casts doubt on the J call. Germline V gives CDR1 LNHDA, CDR2 SQIVND (reference sequence). The CDR3 is 17 residues long. The CDR3 DNA is TGTGCCAGTAGTATTCGGGGCTTAGGGGTCTCCTACAATGAGCAGTACTTC. This codes for CASSIRGLGVSYNEQYF.

Concerning this clonotype itself: A much larger clone differs by one base, so this may be a read error. The V and J genes are TRBV13 and TRBJ2-1; D might be TRBD2 (7 bases). The end of the DNA is better explained by TRBJ2-7, so the J call may be wrong. The CDR3 extends over 18 amino acids. Germline V gene lookup returns CDR1 PRHDT and CDR2 FYEKMQ (reference sequence). The CDR3 reads CASSLDAMGGPSYNEQYF. CDR3 nucleotide sequence: TGTGCCAGCAGCTTAGACGCCATGGGGGGGCCCTCCTACAATGAGCAGTACTTC.

The V and J genes are TRBV7-2 and TRBJ2-4, with 10 nucleotides matching TRBD1. Germline V CDR1 and CDR2: SGHTA, FQGNSA. The CDR3 loop spans 18 amino acids. Unmatched junction bases numbered 10, after V lost 5 bases and J lost 0 bases. The DNA of the CDR3 is TGTGCCAGCAGCCGGACCGACAGGGGGCGTTTAGCCAAAAACATTCAGTACTTC. Amino acid sequence: CASSRTDRGRLAKNIQYF.

The sample holds a few counts of this clonotype. The V gene is TRBV10-3, the J gene TRBJ1-5; a weak D match, TRBD1 (5 bases). The CDR3 contains 14 residues. The germline V and J ends were trimmed by 3 bases and 6 bases, with 12 bases remaining between them. Germline loops: CDR1 ENHRY, CDR2 SYGVKD. CDR3 region: CAISDNPGSQPQHF. In DNA, the CDR3 is TGTGCCATCAGTGATAACCCAGGGAGTCAGCCCCAGCATTTT.

This clonotype came up a few times. The rearrangement uses TRBV20-1 and TRBJ1-2; 7 bases are a match to TRBD1. There are 12 residues in the CDR3. V dropped 5 bases and J dropped 6; count of bases not matched to a gene: 6. Germline CDR1 and CDR2: DFQATT and SNEGSKA (reference sequence). CDR3 in amino acids: CSARQGFNGYTF. CDR3 in DNA: TGCAGTGCTCGACAGGGTTTCAATGGCTACACCTTC.

The J gene is TRBJ2-1, the V gene TRBV4-1; tentative D call: TRBD2 (7 bases). Germline loops: CDR1 MGHRA, CDR2 YSYEKL. Deletions cut 1 base from V and 2 bases from J, with 18 bases between. This CDR3 has 18 residues. CDR3 DNA sequence: TGCGCCAGCAGCCAAGGGGCCTTAGTGGGGGGGCCCTACAATGAGCAGTTCTTC. Translated: CASSQGALVGGPYNEQFF.

V gene TRBV12-3 or TRBV12-4 combines with J gene TRBJ2-5, with TRBD1 matching 10 bases. This CDR3 spans 14 amino acids. V trimming: 4 bases; J trimming: 11 bases; junction bases outside the gene matches: 10. The CDR3 DNA reads as TGTGCCAGCAGTTCCCCGGGACAGGGGCCGGGGCAGTACTTC. This sequence encodes CASSSPGQGPGQYF.

Note on this clonotype: One base away lies a much larger clone, so this may be a sequencing read error. CDR3 nucleotide sequence: TGCAGTGCTAGGGGGACTAGCGGAACCTACGAGCAGTTCTTC. This encodes CSARGTSGTYEQFF. The V and J genes are TRBV20-1 and TRBJ2-1; TRBD2 matches 11 bases. Germline assignment: CDR1 DFQATT and CDR2 SNEGSKA (reference sequence). The CDR3 consists of 14 residues. With V trimmed by 3 bases and J by 10 bases, 8 bases remained unmatched.

A few counts support this clonotype. V is TRBV7-2 and J is TRBJ2-3; no clear D gene. Trimming cost V 3 bases and J 6 bases, with 19 bases left between them. The CDR3 loop spans 16 amino acids. Germline CDR1 reads SGHTA; CDR2 reads FQGNSA. The CDR3, as DNA: TGTGCCAGCAGCTTCCGCGCCCAGATCGCAGGCGATACGCAGTATTTT. This sequence encodes CASSFRAQIAGDTQYF. Filled out from reference TRBV7-2 and TRBJ2-3, the complete variable domain reads GAGVSQSPSNKVTEKGKDVELRCDPISGHTALYWYRQSLGQGLEFLIYFQGNSAPDKSGLPSDRFSAERTGGSVSTLTIQRTQQEDSAVYLCASSFRAQIAGDTQYFGPGTRLTVL.

The J gene is TRBJ1-4, the V gene TRBV4-2; D gene unclear. V lost 1 base, J lost 2 bases, and 11 bases lay in between. The CDR3 covers 16 residues. CDR1 LGHNA and CDR2 YNFKEQ come from the germline V gene. CDR3 loop: CASSQAQDVTNEKLFF. DNA for the CDR3: TGTGCCAGCAGCCAAGCCCAGGATGTGACTAATGAAAAACTGTTTTTT.

This clonotype was counted a few times. V gene TRBV7-3 combines with J gene TRBJ2-2; D remains ambiguous. This CDR3 is 15 amino acids long. CDR1 is SGHTA, CDR2 FQGTGA, per germline. The V and J ends lost 4 bases and 4 bases respectively, with 13 bases between them. CDR3 coding DNA: TGTGCCAGCAGCTCCACCCTCTTGGGCACCGGGGAGCTGTTTTTT. It yields the protein CASSSTLLGTGELFF.

CDR3 amino acids: CSGYWLALYNEQFF. DNA for the CDR3: TGCAGTGGATATTGGCTAGCCCTCTACAATGAGCAGTTCTTC. The chain couples TRBV20-1 to TRBJ2-1; possible D gene TRBD2, 5 bases. Germline-derived CDR1 and CDR2 are DFQATT and SNEGSKA (reference sequence). V was cut by 7 bases and J by 3 bases, with 16 bases left in between. This CDR3 spans 14 amino acids.

This sequence joins TRBV29-1 and TRBJ1-2; weak D call: TRBD1 (5 bases). The germline V and J ends were trimmed by 4 bases and 5 bases, with 14 bases remaining between them. The V gene's germline CDR1 is SQVTM and CDR2 ANQGSEA. CDR3 size: 13 residues. DNA for the CDR3: TGCAGCGTTGTGTTAGGGGTAGGGTATGGCTACACCTTC. Residues: CSVVLGVGYGYTF.